Each of the 23 T cell receptor beta chains below was sequenced from the same sample in a study of shared clonotypes between healthy human individuals. Repertoires were generated with immunoSEQ multiplex PCR, while TCRdb's copy carries only in-frame clones and drops some. This table holds around 1.4 million clones, around 98.5% found once. The sequencing input was naive CD4+ T cells sorted from blood. The subset denotes: CD45RA+ positively selected. The receptor set was obtained from a man aged 30-40 years in good health.

The chain uses TRBV7-2 and TRBJ2-1; D possibly corresponds to TRBD2 (5 bases). CDR3 length: 15 residues. Germline V gene sequence: CDR1 SGHTA, CDR2 FQGNSA. The V end lost 1 base, the J end lost 5 bases, and 12 bases lay between the germline ends. The CDR3 sequence: CASSLVGVRDNEQFF. In DNA form, the CDR3 reads TGTGCCAGCAGCTTAGTGGGAGTACGGGACAATGAGCAGTTCTTC.

For this clone: The junction departs from germline at one end; a sequencing error may be responsible. The chain is built from TRBV7-7 and TRBJ2-1, with 10 bases matching TRBD1. Per germline, CDR1 SSHAT and CDR2 FNYEAQ (reference sequence). CDR3 size: 16 residues. The CDR3 DNA reads as TGTGCTAGCAGCTTAGCTGGGACAGGGGTTTCTAATGAGCAGTTCTTC. It codes for CASSLAGTGVSNEQFF.

The chain recombines TRBV4-1 with TRBJ2-2; D is uncertain. The CDR3 runs 15 residues. V dropped 5 bases and J dropped 2 bases, with 12 bases sitting between them. CDR1 is MGHRA, CDR2 YSYEKL, per germline. This chain's CDR3 is CASSVPSANTGELFF. The CDR3 DNA is TGCGCCAGCAGCGTCCCCTCCGCTAACACCGGGGAGCTGTTTTTT.

This chain joins TRBV6-5 and TRBJ2-2; D unresolved. This CDR3 has 15 residues. The germline V gene encodes CDR1 MNHEY and CDR2 SVGAGI. Between the trimmed V and J ends, which lost 0 bases and 3 bases, there was a span of 8 bases. The CDR3: CASSYSKWDTGELFF. The DNA for the CDR3 is TGTGCCAGCAGTTACTCGAAATGGGACACCGGGGAGCTGTTTTTT.

This rearrangement joins TRBV10-1 to TRBJ1-1; D uncertain. Germline V gene sequence: CDR1 WNHNN, CDR2 SYGVQD (reference sequence). There are 14 residues in the CDR3. Between the trimmed V and J ends, which lost 6 bases and 4 bases, there was a span of 15 bases. The CDR3 loop is CASSSGSLGTEAFF. CDR3 nucleotide sequence: TGCGCCAGCAGCTCAGGCTCTCTGGGCACTGAAGCTTTCTTT.

This clone has a single count. The rearrangement links TRBV9 to TRBJ2-1; D is perhaps TRBD2 (6 bases). The CDR3 runs 15 residues. Trimming cost V 0 bases and J 9 bases, with 16 bases left between them. The V gene's germline CDR1 is SGDLS and CDR2 YYNGEE. The CDR3 is CASSVDGGMGGEQFF. The CDR3 DNA is TGTGCCAGCAGCGTAGATGGCGGGATGGGTGGTGAGCAGTTCTTC.

Remarks on this clone: This sample includes further DNA sequences coding for the same CDR3. The J gene is TRBJ2-7, the V gene TRBV18; TRBD2 matches at 8 bases. Germline V gene data show CDR1 as KGHSH and CDR2 as LQKENI. The junction had 3 bases not matched to a gene; V was cut back by 2 bases and J by 3 bases. The CDR3 covers 14 residues. The CDR3 DNA sequence: TGTGCCAGCTCACCATCCAGCGGGAGCTACGAGCAGTACTTC. It translates to CASSPSSGSYEQYF.

The V and J genes are TRBV5-1 and TRBJ2-7; perhaps TRBD1 as D (6 bases). V dropped 7 bases and J dropped 3 bases, with 17 bases sitting between them. Germline V gene sequence: CDR1 SGHRS, CDR2 YFSETQ. This CDR3 has 14 amino acids. CDR3 nucleotide sequence: TGCGCCAGCGTGCAGGGGTCTACCGGCTACGAGCAGTACTTC. Translation: CASVQGSTGYEQYF.

The chain is built from TRBV11-2 and TRBJ2-2; TRBD2 agrees at 11 bases. Germline CDR1 and CDR2: SGHAT and FQNNGV. The ends lost 6 bases at V and 6 bases at J; junction bases unmatched: 9. The CDR3 loop spans 16 amino acids. The CDR3 protein is CASRTSSGRAAGELFF. The CDR3 coding sequence is TGTGCCAGCAGGACCAGTAGCGGGAGGGCGGCCGGGGAGCTGTTTTTT.

Comment on this clone: Other DNA sequences in the same sample also yield this CDR3. The rearrangement links TRBV9 to TRBJ2-1; D is uncertain. The V gene lost 0 bases and the J gene lost 5 bases, with 9 bases spanning the gap. CDR1 is SGDLS and CDR2 is YYNGEE in the germline V gene. The CDR3 totals 14 residues. The CDR3 is CASSVVPANNEQFF. The CDR3 DNA reads TGTGCCAGCAGCGTAGTTCCGGCAAACAATGAGCAGTTCTTC.

V gene TRBV5-4 combines with J gene TRBJ2-5; no definite D call. CDR1 and CDR2 (germline): SGHNT, YYREEE (reference sequence). The ends were cut back, 1 base at V and 0 bases at J, with 7 bases in the middle. This CDR3 spans 14 amino acids. CDR3 nucleotide sequence: TGTGCCAGCAGCTTGCACCCGGACCAAGAGACCCAGTACTTC. Protein sequence: CASSLHPDQETQYF.

This clone showed up just once. The chain recombines TRBV2 with TRBJ2-1, with D perhaps matching TRBD2 (5 bases). CDR3 length equals 14 residues. The germline CDR1 and CDR2 sequences are SNHLY and FYNNEI. V was cut by 4 bases and J by 3 bases, with 10 bases left in between. CDR3 region: CASSGGLYYNEQFF. CDR3 in DNA: TGTGCCAGCAGTGGAGGACTGTACTACAATGAGCAGTTCTTC.

This rearrangement joins TRBV11-2 to TRBJ2-2; D is unresolved. Germline V CDR1 and CDR2: SGHAT, FQNNGV. This CDR3 comprises 16 residues. Trimming pared 5 bases from V and 1 base from J, leaving 14 bases between. CDR3 amino acids: CASSPTIERNTGELFF. The DNA of the CDR3 is TGTGCCAGCAGCCCCACGATAGAACGGAACACCGGGGAGCTGTTTTTT.

The gene calls are TRBV19 and TRBJ2-7; D gene uncertain. Trimming stripped 4 bases from V and 3 bases from J, with 4 bases between. The CDR3 has 11 amino acids. The V gene's germline CDR1 is LNHDA and CDR2 SQIVND (reference sequence). CDR3 bases: TGTGCCAGTAGTAACTTCTACGAGCAGTACTTC. It encodes CASSNFYEQYF.

The chain links TRBV9 to TRBJ2-5, with TRBD1 identical over 8 bases. J gave up 2 bases and V 2 bases, and 8 bases lay outside the gene matches. CDR1 SGDLS and CDR2 YYNGEE come from the germline V gene. This CDR3 region has 16 residues. The CDR3 nucleotides are TGTGCCAGCAGCGTCCAGGCACAGGGGGGACAAGAGACCCAGTACTTC. It is translated as CASSVQAQGGQETQYF.

The CDR3 is CATSRDFVGGREQYF. DNA for the CDR3: TGTGCCACCAGCAGAGATTTTGTGGGAGGGCGGGAGCAGTACTTC. V gene TRBV15 combines with J gene TRBJ2-7; 7 nucleotides line up with TRBD2. Germline V gives CDR1 LNHNV, CDR2 YYDKDF (reference sequence). This CDR3 region has 15 residues. V trimming: 0 bases; J trimming: 7 bases; junction bases outside the gene matches: 9.

As for this clone: This specimen includes other DNA sequences encoding the same CDR3. The chain uses TRBV10-3 and TRBJ2-3; unclear D gene. The CDR3 spans 11 residues. V dropped 6 bases and J dropped 1 base, with 2 bases sitting between them. Germline V gene data show CDR1 as ENHRY and CDR2 as SYGVKD. CDR3 sequence: CAIRRTDTQYF. Written as DNA, the CDR3 is TGTGCCATCAGGCGCACAGATACGCAGTATTTT.

This clone was seen just once. The chain employs TRBV27 and TRBJ2-7; maybe TRBD1 (5 bases). This CDR3 region has 13 residues. Trimming stripped 8 bases from V and 1 base from J, with 12 bases between. The germline V gene has CDR1 MNHEY and CDR2 SMNVEV (reference sequence). In DNA form, the CDR3 reads TGTGCCAGCCACGGACACGCGTCCTACGAGCAGTACTTC. This sequence encodes CASHGHASYEQYF.

J is TRBJ2-5 and V is TRBV11-3; possibly TRBD2 for D (5 bases). There are 14 residues in the CDR3. The germline V gene encodes CDR1 SGHNT and CDR2 YENEEA. V lost 5 bases and J lost 5, with 15 bases in between. CDR3 nucleotide sequence: TGTGCCAGCAGCCCACGTGAGGGCTCGGAGACCCAGTACTTC. Encoded protein: CASSPREGSETQYF. Using reference TRBV11-3 and TRBJ2-5 for the parts outside the CDR3, the full variable domain is EAGVVQSPRYKIIEKKQPVAFWCNPISGHNTLYWYLQNLGQGPELLIRYENEEAVDDSQLPKDRFSAERLKGVDSTLKIQPAELGDSAVYLCASSPREGSETQYFGPGTRLLVL.

This chain joins TRBV29-1 and TRBJ2-7; 8 bases agree with TRBD1. The V segment lost 0 bases and the J segment 2 bases; nucleotides outside the gene matches: 6. CDR1 SQVTM and CDR2 ANQGSEA come from the germline V gene. CDR3 length equals 15 residues. CDR3 in DNA: TGCAGCGTTGAAGACACAGGGGGTGGTACCTACGAGCAGTACTTC. Protein: CSVEDTGGGTYEQYF.

The rearrangement uses TRBV7-2 and TRBJ2-1, with TRBD2 matching 7 bases. The CDR3 runs 16 residues. Germline V gene sequence: CDR1 SGHTA, CDR2 FQGNSA. J was trimmed by 5 bases and V by 1 base; bases with no gene match: 8. The CDR3 sequence is CASSLVTGLGDNEQFF. The DNA for the CDR3 is TGTGCCAGCAGCTTAGTAACAGGACTAGGGGACAATGAGCAGTTCTTC. The variable domain in full, completed from reference TRBV7-2 and TRBJ2-1, reads GAGVSQSPSNKVTEKGKDVELRCDPISGHTALYWYRQSLGQGLEFLIYFQGNSAPDKSGLPSDRFSAERTGGSVSTLTIQRTQQEDSAVYLCASSLVTGLGDNEQFFGPGTRLTVL.

This rearrangement joins TRBV9 to TRBJ2-5; 9 bases agree with TRBD2. Germline V gene lookup returns CDR1 SGDLS and CDR2 YYNGEE. This CDR3 is 15 amino acids long. Trimming removed 0 bases from V and 5 bases from J; junction bases left unmatched: 5. The CDR3 loop reads CASSVAGLARETQYF. As DNA, the CDR3 is TGTGCCAGCAGCGTAGCGGGACTAGCCCGTGAGACCCAGTACTTC.

The chain carries TRBV19 and TRBJ2-1; TRBD1 matches at 7 bases. There are 13 residues in the CDR3. From germline, CDR1 is LNHDA and CDR2 SQIVND (reference sequence). The J segment lost 8 bases and the V segment lost 3 bases, leaving 4 bases of the junction unmatched. Written as DNA, the CDR3 is TGTGCCAGTAGTATGAACAGGGGCGATGAGCAGTTCTTC. The encoded protein is CASSMNRGDEQFF.